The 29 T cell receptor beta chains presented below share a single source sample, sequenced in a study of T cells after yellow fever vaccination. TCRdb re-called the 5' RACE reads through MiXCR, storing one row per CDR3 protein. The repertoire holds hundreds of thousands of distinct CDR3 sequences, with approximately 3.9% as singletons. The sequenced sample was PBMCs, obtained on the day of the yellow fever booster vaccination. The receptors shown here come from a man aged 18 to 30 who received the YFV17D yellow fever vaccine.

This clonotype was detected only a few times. The CDR3 region has the DNA TGTGCCAGCAGAAGGACAGGGGGCAGGTTCTACGAGCAGTACTTC. It codes for CASRRTGGRFYEQYF. This sequence joins TRBV12-3 or TRBV12-4 and TRBJ2-7; 11 bases line up with TRBD1. The V segment lost 6 bases and the J segment 3 bases; nucleotides outside the gene matches: 7. The length of the CDR3 is 15 residues.

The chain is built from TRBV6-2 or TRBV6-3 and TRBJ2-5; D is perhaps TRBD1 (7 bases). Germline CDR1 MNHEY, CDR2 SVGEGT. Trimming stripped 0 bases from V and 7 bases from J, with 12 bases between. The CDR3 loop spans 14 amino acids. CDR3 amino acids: CASSYSRQGGTQYF. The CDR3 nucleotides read TGTGCCAGCAGTTACTCGAGACAGGGAGGGACCCAGTACTTC.

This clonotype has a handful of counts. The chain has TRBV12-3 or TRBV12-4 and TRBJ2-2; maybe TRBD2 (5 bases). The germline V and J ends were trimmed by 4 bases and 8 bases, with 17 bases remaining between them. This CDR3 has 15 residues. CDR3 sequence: CASSSPLLGTGELFF. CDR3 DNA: TGTGCCAGCAGTTCCCCCCTACTAGGTACAGGGGAGCTGTTTTTT.

The CDR3: CATGTGDSYNSPLHF. The CDR3 nucleotides are TGTGCCACGGGAACAGGTGATTCCTATAATTCACCCCTCCACTTT. The V gene is TRBV15, the J gene TRBJ1-6, with D possibly matching TRBD1 (5 bases). Germline CDR1 reads LNHNV; CDR2 reads YYDKDF (reference sequence). The CDR3 sequence is 15 residues long. The V end was cut by 9 bases, the J end by 1 base, with 13 bases between.

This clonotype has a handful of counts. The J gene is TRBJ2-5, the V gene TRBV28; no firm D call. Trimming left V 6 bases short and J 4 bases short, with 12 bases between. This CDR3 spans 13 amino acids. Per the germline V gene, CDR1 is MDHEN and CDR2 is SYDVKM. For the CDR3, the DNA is TGTGCCAGCAGCCCCCCGAAGGGAGAGACCCAGTACTTC. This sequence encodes CASSPPKGETQYF.

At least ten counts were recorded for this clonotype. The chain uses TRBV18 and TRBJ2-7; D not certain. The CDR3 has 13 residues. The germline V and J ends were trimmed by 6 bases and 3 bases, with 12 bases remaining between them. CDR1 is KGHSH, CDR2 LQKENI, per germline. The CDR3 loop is CASSGPDGYEQYV. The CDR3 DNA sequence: TGTGCCAGCTCCGGCCCTGACGGCTACGAGCAGTACGTC.

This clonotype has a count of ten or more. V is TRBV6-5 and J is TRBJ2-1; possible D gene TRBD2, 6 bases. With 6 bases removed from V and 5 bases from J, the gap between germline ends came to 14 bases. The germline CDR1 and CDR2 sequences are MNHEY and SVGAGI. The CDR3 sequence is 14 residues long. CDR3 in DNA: TGTGCCAGCAGGCCGGCGGGATCAAACAATGAGCAGTTCTTC. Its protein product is CASRPAGSNNEQFF.

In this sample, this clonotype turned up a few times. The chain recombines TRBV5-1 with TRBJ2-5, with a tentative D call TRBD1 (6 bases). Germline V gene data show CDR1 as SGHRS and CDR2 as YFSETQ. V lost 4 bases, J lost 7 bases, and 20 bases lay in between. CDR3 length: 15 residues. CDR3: CASSTPTGSGGTQYF. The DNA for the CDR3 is TGCGCCAGCAGCACCCCAACAGGGTCCGGAGGGACCCAGTACTTC.

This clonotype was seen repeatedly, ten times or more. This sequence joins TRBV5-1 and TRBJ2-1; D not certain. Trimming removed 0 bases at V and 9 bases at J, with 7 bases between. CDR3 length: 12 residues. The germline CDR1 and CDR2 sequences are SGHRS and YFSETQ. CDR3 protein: CASSLADVEQFF. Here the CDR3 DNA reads TGCGCCAGCAGCTTGGCTGACGTTGAGCAGTTCTTC.

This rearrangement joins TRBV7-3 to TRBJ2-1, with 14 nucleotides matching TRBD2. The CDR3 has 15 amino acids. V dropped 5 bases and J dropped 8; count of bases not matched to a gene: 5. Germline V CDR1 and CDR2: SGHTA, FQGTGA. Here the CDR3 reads CASSRLAGGRDEQFF. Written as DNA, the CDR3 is TGTGCCAGCAGCAGACTAGCGGGGGGGAGGGATGAGCAGTTCTTC.

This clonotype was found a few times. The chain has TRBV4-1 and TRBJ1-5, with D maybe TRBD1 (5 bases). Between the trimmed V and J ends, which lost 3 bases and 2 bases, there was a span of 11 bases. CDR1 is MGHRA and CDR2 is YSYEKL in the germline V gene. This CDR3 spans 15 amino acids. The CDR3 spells CASSQDLRGNQPQHF. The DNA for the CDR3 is TGCGCCAGCAGCCAGGACCTCAGGGGCAATCAGCCCCAGCATTTT.

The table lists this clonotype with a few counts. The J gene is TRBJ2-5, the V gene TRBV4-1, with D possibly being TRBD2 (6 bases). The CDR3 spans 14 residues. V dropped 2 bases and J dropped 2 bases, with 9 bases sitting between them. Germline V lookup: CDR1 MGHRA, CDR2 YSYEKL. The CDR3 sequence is CASSQLGLQETQYF. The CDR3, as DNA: TGCGCCAGCAGCCAACTGGGACTGCAAGAGACCCAGTACTTC.

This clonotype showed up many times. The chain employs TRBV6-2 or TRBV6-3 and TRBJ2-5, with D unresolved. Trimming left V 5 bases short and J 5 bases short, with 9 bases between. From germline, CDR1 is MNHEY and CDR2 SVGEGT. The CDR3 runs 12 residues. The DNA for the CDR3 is TGTGCCAGCAGTACGAGCCGGGAGACCCAGTACTTC. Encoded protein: CASSTSRETQYF.

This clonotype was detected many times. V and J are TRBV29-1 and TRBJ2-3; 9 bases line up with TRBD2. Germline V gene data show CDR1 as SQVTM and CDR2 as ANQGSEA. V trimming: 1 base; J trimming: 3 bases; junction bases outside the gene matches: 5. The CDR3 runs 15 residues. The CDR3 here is CSVEVGRGGTDTQYF. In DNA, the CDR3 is TGCAGCGTTGAAGTTGGGCGGGGGGGGACAGATACGCAGTATTTT.

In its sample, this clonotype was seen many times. The CDR3 loop reads CSVEWAGRDTQYF. CDR3 nucleotide sequence: TGCAGCGTTGAATGGGCGGGGAGAGATACGCAGTATTTT. V and J are TRBV29-1 and TRBJ2-3, with D possibly TRBD2 on 6 matching bases. The CDR3 is 13 amino acids. The V end lost 2 bases, the J end lost 5 bases, and 11 bases lay between the germline ends. Germline V gives CDR1 SQVTM, CDR2 ANQGSEA.

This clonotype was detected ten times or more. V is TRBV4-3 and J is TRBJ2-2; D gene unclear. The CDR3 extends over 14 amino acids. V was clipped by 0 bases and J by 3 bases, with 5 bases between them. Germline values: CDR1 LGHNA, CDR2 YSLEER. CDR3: CASSQEADTGELFF. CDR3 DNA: TGCGCCAGCAGCCAAGAGGCGGACACCGGGGAGCTGTTTTTT.

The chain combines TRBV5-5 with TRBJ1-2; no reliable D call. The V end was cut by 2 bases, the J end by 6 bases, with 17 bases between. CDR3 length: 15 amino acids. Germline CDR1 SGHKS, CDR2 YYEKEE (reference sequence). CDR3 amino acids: CASSFSGLRADGYTF. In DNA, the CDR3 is TGTGCCAGCAGCTTTTCCGGCCTCCGGGCGGATGGCTACACCTTC.

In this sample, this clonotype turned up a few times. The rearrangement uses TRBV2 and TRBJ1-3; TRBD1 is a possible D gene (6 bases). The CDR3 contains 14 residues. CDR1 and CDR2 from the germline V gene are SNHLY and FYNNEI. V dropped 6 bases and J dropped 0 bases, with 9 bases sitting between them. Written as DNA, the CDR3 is TGTGCCAGCAGGGCCAGGGGCTCTGGAAACACCATATATTTT. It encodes CASRARGSGNTIYF.

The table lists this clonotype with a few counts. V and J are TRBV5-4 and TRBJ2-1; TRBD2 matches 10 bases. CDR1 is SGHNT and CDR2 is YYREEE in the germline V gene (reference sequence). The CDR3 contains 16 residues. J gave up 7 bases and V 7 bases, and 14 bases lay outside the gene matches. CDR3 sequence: CASLTTSGGVINEQFF. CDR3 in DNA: TGTGCCAGCCTAACAACAAGCGGGGGGGTTATAAATGAGCAGTTCTTC.

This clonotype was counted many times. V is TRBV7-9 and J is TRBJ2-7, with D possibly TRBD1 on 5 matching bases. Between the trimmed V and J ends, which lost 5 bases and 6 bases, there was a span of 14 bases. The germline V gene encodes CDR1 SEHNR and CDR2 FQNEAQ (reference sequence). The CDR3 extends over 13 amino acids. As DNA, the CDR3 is TGTGCCAGCAGCCTCTCGGGCAGGGCCGAGCAGTACTTC. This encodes CASSLSGRAEQYF. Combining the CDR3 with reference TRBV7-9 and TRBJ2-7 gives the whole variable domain DTGVSQNPRHKITKRGQNVTFRCDPISEHNRLYWYRQTLGQGPEFLTYFQNEAQLEKSRLLSDRFSAERPKGSFSTLEIQRTEQGDSAMYLCASSLSGRAEQYFGPGTRLTVT.

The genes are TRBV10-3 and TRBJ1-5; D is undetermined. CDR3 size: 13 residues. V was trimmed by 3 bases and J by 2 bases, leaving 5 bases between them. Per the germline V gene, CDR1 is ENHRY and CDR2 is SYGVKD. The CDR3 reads CAISEWGNQPQHF. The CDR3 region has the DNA TGTGCCATCAGTGAATGGGGCAATCAGCCCCAGCATTTT.

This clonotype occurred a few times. The CDR3 DNA sequence: TGTGCCAGCAGTACCGCTTTAAGAGAGGGAATGTTGCAGTTCTTC. Amino acids: CASSTALREGMLQFF. This rearrangement joins TRBV6-2 or TRBV6-3 to TRBJ2-1; D perhaps matches TRBD2 (5 bases). CDR1 and CDR2 from the germline V gene are MNHEY and SVGEGT. The CDR3 length is 15 residues. V lost 5 bases to trimming and J lost 12 bases, with 23 bases between them.

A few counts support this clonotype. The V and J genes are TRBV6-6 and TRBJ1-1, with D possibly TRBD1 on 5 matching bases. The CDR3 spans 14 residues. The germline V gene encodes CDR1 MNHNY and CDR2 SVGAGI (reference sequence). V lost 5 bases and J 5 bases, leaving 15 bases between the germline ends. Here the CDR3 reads CASSSHKGRTEAFF. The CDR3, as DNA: TGTGCCAGCAGTAGCCATAAGGGGAGGACTGAAGCTTTCTTT.

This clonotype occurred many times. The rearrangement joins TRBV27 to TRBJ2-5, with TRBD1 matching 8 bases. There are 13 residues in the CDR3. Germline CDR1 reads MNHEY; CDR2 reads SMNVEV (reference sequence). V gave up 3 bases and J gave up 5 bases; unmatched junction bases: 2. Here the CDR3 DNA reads TGTGCCAGCAGTTTTAACAGGGGGGAGACCCAGTACTTC. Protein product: CASSFNRGETQYF.

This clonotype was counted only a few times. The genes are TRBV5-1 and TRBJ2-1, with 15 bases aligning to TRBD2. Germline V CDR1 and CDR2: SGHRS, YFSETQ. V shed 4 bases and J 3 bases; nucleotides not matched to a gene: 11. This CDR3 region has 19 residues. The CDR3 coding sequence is TGCGCCAGCAGCCCCGGACTAGCGGGGGGGCCAAATCGCTACAATGAGCAGTTCTTC. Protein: CASSPGLAGGPNRYNEQFF.

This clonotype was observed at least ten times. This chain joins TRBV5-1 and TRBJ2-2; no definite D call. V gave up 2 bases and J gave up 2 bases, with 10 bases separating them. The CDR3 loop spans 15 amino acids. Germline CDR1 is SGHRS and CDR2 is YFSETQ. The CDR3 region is CASSFSRSNTGELFF. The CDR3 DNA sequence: TGCGCCAGCAGCTTTAGTAGGTCTAACACCGGGGAGCTGTTTTTT.

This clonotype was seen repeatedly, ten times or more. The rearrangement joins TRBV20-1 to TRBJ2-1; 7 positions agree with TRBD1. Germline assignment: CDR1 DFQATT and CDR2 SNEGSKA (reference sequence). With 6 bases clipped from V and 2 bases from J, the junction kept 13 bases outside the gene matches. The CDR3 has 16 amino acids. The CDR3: CSAWDSDLSAYNEQFF. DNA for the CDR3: TGCAGTGCCTGGGACAGTGACCTTTCCGCCTACAATGAGCAGTTCTTC.

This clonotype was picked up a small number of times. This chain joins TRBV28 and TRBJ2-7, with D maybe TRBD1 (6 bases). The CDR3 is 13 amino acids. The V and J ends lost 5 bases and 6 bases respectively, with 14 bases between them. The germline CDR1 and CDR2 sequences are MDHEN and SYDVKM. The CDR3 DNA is TGTGCCAGCAGTCCAATCGGGACACCCGAGCAGTACGTC. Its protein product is CASSPIGTPEQYV.

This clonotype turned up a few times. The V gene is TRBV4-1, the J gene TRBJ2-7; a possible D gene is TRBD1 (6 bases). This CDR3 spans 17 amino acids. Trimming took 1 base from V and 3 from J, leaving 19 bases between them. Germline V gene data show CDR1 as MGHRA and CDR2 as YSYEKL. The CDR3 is CASSQGTGSLGFYEQYV. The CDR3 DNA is TGCGCCAGCAGCCAAGGTACAGGGTCCCTAGGATTCTACGAGCAGTACGTC.